This T cell receptor beta chain was identified during a study of early T cells in non-severe SARS-CoV-2 infection. Study information: The sequenced material was bulk RNA from unsorted whole blood, and its chains were unpaired.

Looked up from germline, CDR1 is SQVTM and CDR2 is ANQGSEA. The CDR3 totals 13 residues. After removal of 4 bases from V and 6 bases from J, the junction contained 6 bases not matched to a gene. One entry per CDR3 protein results from TCRdb running MiXCR on the 5' RACE reads. The repertoire holds roughly 71,000 distinct CDR3 sequences, with around 13% as singletons. The rearrangement uses TRBV29-1 and TRBJ2-7; 10 positions agree with TRBD1. Source material: whole blood. The receptor was derived from an adult who was a healthcare worker with PCR-confirmed SARS-CoV-2 infection or an uninfected control (not recorded which). For the CDR3, the DNA is TGCAGCGTTGTCCGGGACAGGGGAGGCGAGCAGTACTTC. Its protein product is CSVVRDRGGEQYF.